One sample yielded the 19 T cell receptor beta chains listed below, sequenced in a study of cytomegalovirus exposure and HLA in healthy donors. Clones were sequenced by immunoSEQ multiplex PCR, and TCRdb holds only the in-frame ones, with some missing. The repertoire holds 120,000 or so clones, with 95% to 96% as singletons. The sequencing input was PBMCs. Source of these receptors: a man aged 18 to 29 in good health and CMV-seronegative.

The sample holds a few counts of this clone. V usage is TRBV30 and J usage is TRBJ2-7; TRBD1 is a possible D gene (6 bases). Germline V lookup: CDR1 GTSNPN, CDR2 SVGIG (reference sequence). The V end was cut by 5 bases, the J end by 1 base, with 9 bases between. The CDR3 has 12 amino acids. CDR3 sequence reads: CAWGGQSYEQYF. In DNA form, the CDR3 reads TGTGCCTGGGGCGGACAGTCCTACGAGCAGTACTTC. Variable domain in full (rest from reference TRBV30 and TRBJ2-7): SQTIHQWPATLVQPVGSPLSLECTVEGTSNPNLYWYRQAAGRGLQLLFYSVGIGQISSEVPQNLSASRPQDRQFILSSKKLLLSDSGFYLCAWGGQSYEQYFGPGTRLTVT.

This clone was seen a single time. The chain combines TRBV28 with TRBJ2-7; D is unclear. The CDR3 extends over 15 amino acids. CDR1 and CDR2 (germline): MDHEN, SYDVKM. V lost 6 bases, J lost 3 bases, and 18 bases lay in between. The CDR3 spells CASSLPTGSLYEQYF. The CDR3 DNA is TGTGCCAGCAGCCTCCCTACCGGGTCTCTCTACGAGCAGTACTTC.

This chain connects TRBV19 to TRBJ1-1, with 9 bases fitting TRBD1. Germline lookup yields CDR1 LNHDA and CDR2 SQIVND (reference sequence). V lost 10 bases, J lost 0 bases, and 9 bases stayed unmatched. CDR3 length: 15 residues. DNA for the CDR3: TGTGCCACCCTCCGGGACAGGGCATTGAACACTGAAGCTTTCTTT. This encodes CATLRDRALNTEAFF.

The chain links TRBV27 to TRBJ1-3; possible D gene TRBD1, 6 bases. Germline V gene data show CDR1 as MNHEY and CDR2 as SMNVEV (reference sequence). The V gene lost 5 bases and the J gene lost 0 bases, with 14 bases spanning the gap. This CDR3 has 16 residues. The CDR3 bases are TGTGCCAGCAGTACACACGGACAGCGCTCTGGAAACACCATATATTTT. Residues: CASSTHGQRSGNTIYF.

The rearrangement uses TRBV9 and TRBJ1-5; no firm D call. This CDR3 contains 15 residues. CDR1 is SGDLS, CDR2 YYNGEE, per germline. Between the trimmed V and J ends, which lost 0 bases and 3 bases, there was a span of 10 bases. CDR3 DNA sequence: TGTGCCAGCAGCGTAGGAGGAGGCCCCAATCAGCCCCAGCATTTT. It translates to CASSVGGGPNQPQHF.

The V call is TRBV11-1, the J call TRBJ1-2, with 9 bases lining up with TRBD1. In germline, CDR1 is SGHAT, CDR2 FQDESV (reference sequence). V lost 7 bases to trimming and J lost 5 bases; unmatched junction nucleotides: 8. The CDR3 is 14 amino acids. The CDR3 sequence: CASNPPGQGYGYTF. As DNA, the CDR3 is TGTGCCAGCAATCCCCCCGGACAGGGGTATGGCTACACCTTC.

The J gene is TRBJ2-5, the V gene TRBV7-9; 9 bases are shared with TRBD2. Germline V CDR1 and CDR2: SEHNR, FQNEAQ (reference sequence). V gave up 6 bases and J gave up 2 bases; unmatched junction bases: 10. The CDR3 extends over 16 amino acids. The CDR3 sequence: CASSQTTSGQQETQYF. The CDR3 DNA follows: TGTGCCAGCAGTCAAACGACTAGCGGACAGCAAGAGACCCAGTACTTC.

The chain links TRBV19 to TRBJ1-5; 11 positions match TRBD1. The CDR3 runs 17 residues. The junction had 14 bases not matched to a gene; V was cut back by 6 bases and J by 7 bases. Germline lookup yields CDR1 LNHDA and CDR2 SQIVND (reference sequence). As DNA, the CDR3 is TGTGCCAGTAGACTGGCTTCACCGGGACAGGGGGACCAGCCCCAGCATTTT. It yields the protein CASRLASPGQGDQPQHF.

V usage is TRBV11-2 and J usage is TRBJ2-2, with D perhaps matching TRBD1 (6 bases). The CDR3 loop spans 13 amino acids. Trimming removed 7 bases at V and 4 bases at J, with 10 bases between. The germline gives CDR1 SGHAT, CDR2 FQNNGV. The CDR3 loop reads CASNGQLTGELFF. The CDR3 nucleotides are TGTGCCAGCAACGGACAGCTCACCGGGGAGCTGTTTTTT.

This chain connects TRBV11-3 to TRBJ2-3, with 8 bases aligning to TRBD2. This CDR3 comprises 16 residues. The J segment lost 0 bases and the V segment lost 1 base, leaving 3 bases of the junction unmatched. In germline, CDR1 is SGHNT, CDR2 YENEEA. This CDR3 reads CASSLAASGSTDTQYF. CDR3 DNA sequence: TGTGCCAGCAGCTTAGCAGCTAGCGGGAGCACAGATACGCAGTATTTT.

This chain uses TRBV27 with TRBJ1-5, with 7 bases that match TRBD1. CDR1 and CDR2 from the germline V gene are MNHEY and SMNVEV (reference sequence). Losses at the gene ends were 2 bases for V and 7 bases for J; bases not matched to a gene: 5. CDR3 length equals 14 residues. CDR3: CASSLGGGGQPQHF. For the CDR3, the DNA is TGTGCCAGCAGTTTAGGAGGGGGCGGACAGCCCCAGCATTTT.

The genes are TRBV7-2 and TRBJ2-3; 7 nucleotides agree with TRBD2. This CDR3 contains 17 residues. Per the germline V gene, CDR1 is SGHTA and CDR2 is FQGNSA. Trimming cost V 5 bases and J 1 base; bases outside gene matches: 12. In DNA form, the CDR3 reads TGTGCCAGCAGCCGCTCCTTCTTTCTAGCGGGCACAGATACGCAGTATTTT. This sequence encodes CASSRSFFLAGTDTQYF.

This clone was found once. The chain combines TRBV9 with TRBJ2-3; possibly TRBD2 for D (5 bases). There are 14 residues in the CDR3. Germline-derived CDR1 and CDR2 are SGDLS and YYNGEE. The V end was cut by 4 bases, the J end by 0 bases, with 9 bases between. The DNA for the CDR3 is TGTGCCAGCAGCCCATGGACTAGCACAGATACGCAGTATTTT. Translation gives CASSPWTSTDTQYF.

CDR3 protein: CASSLGGRSKGLNTEAFF. CDR3 bases: TGTGCCAGCAGCTTAGGGGGACGGTCCAAAGGCCTAAACACTGAAGCTTTCTTT. The chain employs TRBV5-4 and TRBJ1-1, with a possible D match to TRBD1 (6 bases). The CDR3 loop spans 18 amino acids. Germline V CDR1 and CDR2: SGHNT, YYREEE (reference sequence). The V and J ends lost 2 bases and 2 bases respectively, with 22 bases between them. The full variable domain, its missing parts supplied by reference TRBV5-4 and TRBJ1-1, is ETGVTQSPTHLIKTRGQQVTLRCSSQSGHNTVSWYQQALGQGPQFIFQYYREEENGRGNFPPRFSGLQFPNYSSELNVNALELDDSALYLCASSLGGRSKGLNTEAFFGQGTRLTVV.

The genes are TRBV28 and TRBJ2-1, with TRBD2 identical over 7 bases. This CDR3 has 13 residues. The V gene end was trimmed by 9 bases and the J gene end by 7 bases; junction bases not matched to a gene: 9. Germline assignment: CDR1 MDHEN and CDR2 SYDVKM. CDR3: CASNPGGRNEQFF. CDR3 DNA: TGTGCCAGTAACCCGGGGGGTAGGAATGAGCAGTTCTTC.

A single count supports this clone. The chain has TRBV6-1 and TRBJ2-5, with 9 bases matching TRBD2. The CDR3 consists of 14 residues. Germline CDR1 MNHNS, CDR2 SASEGT. Losses at the gene ends were 6 bases for V and 5 bases for J; bases not matched to a gene: 7. The CDR3 sequence is CASSGGLALETQYF. The CDR3 nucleotides read TGTGCCAGCAGCGGGGGACTAGCATTGGAGACCCAGTACTTC.

The V and J genes are TRBV25-1 and TRBJ1-2, with 12 bases fitting TRBD1. The CDR3 contains 16 residues. Per the germline V gene, CDR1 is MGHDK and CDR2 is SYGVNS. Trimming removed 7 bases from V and 6 bases from J; junction bases left unmatched: 12. CDR3 coding DNA: TGTGCCAGCAATAAGGGACAGGGGGCGATTGGGGATGGCTACACCTTC. As protein: CASNKGQGAIGDGYTF.

This chain links TRBV11-3 with TRBJ2-7, with a tentative D call TRBD2 (5 bases). The germline V gene has CDR1 SGHNT and CDR2 YENEEA. V lost 1 base and J lost 7, with 8 bases in between. This CDR3 is built from 12 residues. CDR3 sequence (DNA): TGTGCCAGCAGCTTAGGTACGGGGGAGCAGTACTTC. Residues: CASSLGTGEQYF.

The chain employs TRBV19 and TRBJ1-1, with 7 bases lining up with TRBD1. With 6 bases clipped from V and 0 bases from J, the junction kept 4 bases outside the gene matches. Germline V gives CDR1 LNHDA, CDR2 SQIVND (reference sequence). This CDR3 is built from 14 residues. The chain's CDR3 is CASSPDRLNTEAFF. CDR3 nucleotide sequence: TGTGCCAGTAGCCCGGACAGGCTGAACACTGAAGCTTTCTTT.